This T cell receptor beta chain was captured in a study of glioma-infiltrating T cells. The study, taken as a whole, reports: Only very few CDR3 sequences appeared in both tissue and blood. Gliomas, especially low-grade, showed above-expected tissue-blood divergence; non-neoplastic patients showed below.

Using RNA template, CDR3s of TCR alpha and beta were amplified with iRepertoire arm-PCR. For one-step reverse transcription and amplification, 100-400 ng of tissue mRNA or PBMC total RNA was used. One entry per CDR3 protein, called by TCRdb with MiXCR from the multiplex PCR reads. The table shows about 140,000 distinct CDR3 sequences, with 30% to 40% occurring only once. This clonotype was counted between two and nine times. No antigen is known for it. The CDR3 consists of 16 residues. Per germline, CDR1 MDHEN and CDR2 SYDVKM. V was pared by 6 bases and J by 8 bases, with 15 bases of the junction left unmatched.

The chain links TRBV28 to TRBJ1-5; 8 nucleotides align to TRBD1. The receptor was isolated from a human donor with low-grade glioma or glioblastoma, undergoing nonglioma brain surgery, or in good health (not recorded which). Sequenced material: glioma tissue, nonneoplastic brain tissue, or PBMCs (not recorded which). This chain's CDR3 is CASSVTMTGARKPQHF. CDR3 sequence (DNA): TGTGCCAGCAGCGTCACCATGACAGGGGCCCGCAAGCCCCAGCATTTT.